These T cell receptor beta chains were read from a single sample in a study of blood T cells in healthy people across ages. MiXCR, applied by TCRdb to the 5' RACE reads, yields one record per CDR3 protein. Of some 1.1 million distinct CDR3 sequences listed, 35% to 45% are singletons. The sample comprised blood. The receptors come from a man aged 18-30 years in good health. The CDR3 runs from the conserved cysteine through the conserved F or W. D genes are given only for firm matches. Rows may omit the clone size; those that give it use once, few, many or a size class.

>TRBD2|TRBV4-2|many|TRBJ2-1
CASSQDSFSGGTYNEQFF
TGTGCCAGCAGCCAAGATTCCTTTAGCGGGGGTACCTACAATGAGCAGTTCTTC
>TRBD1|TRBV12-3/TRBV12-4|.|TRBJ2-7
CASSLLGKGANEQYF
TGTGCCAGCAGTCTTCTAGGCAAGGGGGCCAATGAGCAGTACTTC
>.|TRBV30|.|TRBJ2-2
CAWSPQAAGELFF
TGTGCCTGGAGCCCTCAGGCGGCCGGGGAGCTGTTTTTT
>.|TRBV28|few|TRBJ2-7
CASSFAGYEQYF
TGTGCCAGCAGTTTTGCCGGGTACGAGCAGTACTTC
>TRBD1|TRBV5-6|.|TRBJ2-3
CASSSARGREFGTQYF
TGTGCCAGCAGCTCAGCAAGGGGGCGCGAATTCGGTACGCAGTATTTT
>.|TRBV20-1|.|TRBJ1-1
CSARLSGGAPNTEAFF
TGCAGTGCTCGGTTGTCGGGAGGAGCGCCGAACACTGAAGCTTTCTTT
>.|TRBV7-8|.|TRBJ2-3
CASSLGGAGLSTDTQYF
TGTGCCAGCAGCTTAGGAGGGGCGGGGCTGAGCACAGATACGCAGTATTTT
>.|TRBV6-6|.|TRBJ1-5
CASSYSAVGLDQPQHF
TGTGCCAGCAGTTACTCGGCGGTAGGACTCGATCAGCCCCAGCATTTT
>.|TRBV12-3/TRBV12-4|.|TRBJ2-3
CASSLFTAAGALTDTQYF
TGTGCCAGCAGTTTGTTCACGGCGGCGGGGGCCCTCACAGATACGCAGTATTTT
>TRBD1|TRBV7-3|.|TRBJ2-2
CASSLNPGQGASGELFF
TGTGCCAGCAGCTTAAACCCAGGACAGGGGGCTTCCGGGGAGCTGTTTTTT
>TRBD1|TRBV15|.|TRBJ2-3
CATSRDYGTAYTDTQYF
TGTGCCACCAGCAGAGATTATGGGACAGCTTACACAGATACGCAGTATTTT
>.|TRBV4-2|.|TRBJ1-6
CASSQQQGDNSPLHF
TGTGCCAGCAGCCAGCAACAGGGTGATAATTCACCCCTCCACTTT
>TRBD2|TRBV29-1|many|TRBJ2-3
CSVDRPILAGGITASTDTQYF
TGCAGCGTTGATCGACCTATCCTAGCGGGGGGCATCACAGCAAGCACAGATACGCAGTATTTT
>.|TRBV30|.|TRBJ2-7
CAWSGSYEQYF
TGTGCCTGGAGTGGGTCCTACGAGCAGTACTTC
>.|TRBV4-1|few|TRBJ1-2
CASSPRGIWDYGYTF
TGCGCCAGCAGCCCCCGGGGGATCTGGGATTATGGCTACACCTTC
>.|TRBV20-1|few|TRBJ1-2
CSARAGSGYTF
TGCAGTGCTAGGGCCGGCAGCGGCTACACCTTC
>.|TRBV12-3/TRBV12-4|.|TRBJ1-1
CASSLRANTEAFF
TGTGCCAGCAGTTTACGGGCGAACACTGAAGCTTTCTTT
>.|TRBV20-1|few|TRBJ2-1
CSARDGLVGYNEQFF
TGCAGTGCTAGAGATGGGCTAGTTGGCTACAATGAGCAGTTCTTC
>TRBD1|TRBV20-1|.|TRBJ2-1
CSARARDRDGGEQFF
TGCAGTGCTAGAGCCCGGGACAGGGATGGGGGTGAGCAGTTCTTC
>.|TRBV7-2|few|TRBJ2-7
CASSSDRYSYEQYF
TGTGCCAGCAGCTCCGACAGGTACTCCTACGAGCAGTACTTC
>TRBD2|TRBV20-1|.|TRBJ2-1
CSARDRIAGRRLRNEQFF
TGCAGTGCTAGAGATAGGATAGCGGGACGCAGACTAAGGAATGAGCAGTTCTTC
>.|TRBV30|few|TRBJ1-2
CAWSKIDGYTF
TGTGCCTGGAGTAAGATAGATGGCTACACCTTC
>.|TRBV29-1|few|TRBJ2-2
CSASRVGVGTGELFF
TGCAGCGCCTCTCGGGTGGGCGTCGGCACCGGGGAGCTGTTTTTT
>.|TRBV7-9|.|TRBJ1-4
CASSFLGQKPGSEKLFF
TGTGCCAGCAGCTTTTTGGGACAAAAGCCCGGGAGTGAAAAACTGTTTTTT
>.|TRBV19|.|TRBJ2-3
CASSNFMADTQYF
TGTGCCAGTTCCAACTTCATGGCGGATACGCAGTATTTT
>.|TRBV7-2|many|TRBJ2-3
CASSPKATHTQYF
TGTGCCAGCAGCCCCAAAGCTACCCATACGCAGTATTTT
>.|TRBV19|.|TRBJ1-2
CASSPQGRASHSLYGYTF
TGTGCCAGTAGTCCGCAGGGGAGGGCCAGCCATTCCCTCTATGGCTACACCTTC
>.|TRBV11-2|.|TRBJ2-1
CASSLDLGALHNEQFF
TGTGCCAGCAGCTTAGATCTGGGGGCGCTCCACAATGAGCAGTTCTTC
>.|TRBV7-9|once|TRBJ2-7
CASTPWDSYEQYF
TGTGCCAGCACCCCATGGGACTCCTACGAACAGTACTTC
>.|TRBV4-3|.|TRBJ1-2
CASSLGTPGAGGYTF
TGCGCCAGCAGCCTAGGGACCCCGGGGGCTGGTGGCTACACCTTC
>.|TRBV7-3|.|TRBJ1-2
CASSSGQGCGYTF
TGTGCCAGCAGCTCCGGTCAGGGCTGTGGCTACACCTTC
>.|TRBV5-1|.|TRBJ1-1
CASSQAGTNTEAFF
TGCGCCAGCAGCCAAGCCGGGACAAACACTGAAGCTTTCTTT
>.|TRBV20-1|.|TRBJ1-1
CSAREAAGFDTEAFF
TGCAGTGCTAGAGAAGCCGCAGGGTTCGACACTGAAGCTTTCTTT
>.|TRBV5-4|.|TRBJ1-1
CASSQESTGRSTEAFF
TGTGCCAGCAGCCAGGAATCCACAGGGAGGAGCACTGAAGCTTTCTTT
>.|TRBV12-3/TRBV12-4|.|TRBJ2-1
CASSFFSSWQDLNEQFF
TGTGCCAGCAGTTTTTTTTCCTCGTGGCAAGATCTCAATGAGCAGTTCTTC
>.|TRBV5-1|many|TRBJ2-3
CASSTATGYTDTQYF
TGCGCCAGCAGCACGGCGACAGGATACACAGATACGCAGTATTTT
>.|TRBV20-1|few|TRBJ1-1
CSARLGRTEAFF
TGCAGTGCTAGACTGGGGCGCACTGAAGCTTTCTTT
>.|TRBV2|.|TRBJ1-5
CASSEMGGWQPQHF
TGTGCCAGCAGTGAAATGGGGGGCTGGCAGCCCCAGCATTTT
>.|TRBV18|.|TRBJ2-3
CASSPQGPTDTQYF
TGTGCCAGCTCACCGCAGGGTCCCACAGATACGCAGTATTTT
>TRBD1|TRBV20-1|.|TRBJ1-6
CSAIRDRYNSPLHF
TGCAGTGCTATCCGGGACAGATATAATTCACCCCTCCACTTT
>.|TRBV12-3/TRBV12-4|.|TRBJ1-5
CASSLVAAQDQPQHF
TGTGCCAGCAGCCTTGTGGCAGCACAGGATCAGCCCCAGCATTTT
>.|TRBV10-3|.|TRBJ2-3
CAISDQGTDTQYF
TGTGCCATCAGTGATCAAGGCACAGATACGCAGTATTTT
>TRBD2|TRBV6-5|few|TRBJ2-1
CASTIGLGRENEQFF
TGTGCCAGCACAATCGGACTAGGGAGGGAAAATGAGCAGTTCTTC
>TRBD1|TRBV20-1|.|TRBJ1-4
CSARPRTGKVWEKLFF
TGCAGTGCTAGACCTCGGACAGGGAAAGTGTGGGAAAAACTGTTTTTT
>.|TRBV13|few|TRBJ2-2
CASSFRVRELFF
TGTGCCAGCAGCTTTCGTGTTAGGGAGCTGTTTTTT